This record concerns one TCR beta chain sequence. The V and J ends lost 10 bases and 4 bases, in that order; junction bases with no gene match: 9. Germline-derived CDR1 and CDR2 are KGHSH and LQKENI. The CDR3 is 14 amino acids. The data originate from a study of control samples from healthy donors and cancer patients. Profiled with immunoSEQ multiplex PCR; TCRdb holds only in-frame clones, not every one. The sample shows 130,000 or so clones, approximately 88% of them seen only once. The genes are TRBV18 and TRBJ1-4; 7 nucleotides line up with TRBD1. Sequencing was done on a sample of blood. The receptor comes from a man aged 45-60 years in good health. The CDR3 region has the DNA TGTGCCACCTCTTACCGGGACAGTAATGAAAAACTGTTTTTT. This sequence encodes CATSYRDSNEKLFF.